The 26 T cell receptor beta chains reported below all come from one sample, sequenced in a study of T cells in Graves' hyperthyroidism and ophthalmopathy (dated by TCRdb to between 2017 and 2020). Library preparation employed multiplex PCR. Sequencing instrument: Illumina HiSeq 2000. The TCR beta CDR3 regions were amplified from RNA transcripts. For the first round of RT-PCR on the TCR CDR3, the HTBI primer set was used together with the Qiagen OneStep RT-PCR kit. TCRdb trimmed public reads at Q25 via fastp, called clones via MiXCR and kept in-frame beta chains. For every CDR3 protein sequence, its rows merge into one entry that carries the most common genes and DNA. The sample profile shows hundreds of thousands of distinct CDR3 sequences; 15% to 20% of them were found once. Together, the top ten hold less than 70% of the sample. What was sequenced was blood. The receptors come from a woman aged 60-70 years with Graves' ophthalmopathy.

CDR3 bases: TGTGCCAGCAGACCAGCAGGGTCTCTTGGCAATGAGCAGTTCTTC. This encodes CASRPAGSLGNEQFF. This chain connects TRBV12-3 or TRBV12-4 to TRBJ2-1, with a tentative D call TRBD1 (5 bases). Trimming stripped 6 bases from V and 6 bases from J, with 18 bases between. The CDR3 runs 15 residues.

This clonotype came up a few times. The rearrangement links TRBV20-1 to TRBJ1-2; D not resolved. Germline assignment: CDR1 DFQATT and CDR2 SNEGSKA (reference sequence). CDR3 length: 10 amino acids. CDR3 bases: TGCAGCCCCGAGGGCTATGGCTACACCTTC. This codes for CSPEGYGYTF.

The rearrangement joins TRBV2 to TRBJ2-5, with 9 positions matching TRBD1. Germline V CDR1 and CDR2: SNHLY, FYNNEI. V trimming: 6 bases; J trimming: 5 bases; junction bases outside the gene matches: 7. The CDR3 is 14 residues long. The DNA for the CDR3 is TGTGCCAGCAGCCAGACAGGGGGAATCGAGACCCAGTACTTC. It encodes CASSQTGGIETQYF.

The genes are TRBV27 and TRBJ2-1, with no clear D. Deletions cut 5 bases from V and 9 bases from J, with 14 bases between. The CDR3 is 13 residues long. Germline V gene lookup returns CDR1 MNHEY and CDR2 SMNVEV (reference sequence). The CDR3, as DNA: TGTGCCAGCAGTCTGCACAAACGGAGTGAGCAGTTCTTC. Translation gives CASSLHKRSEQFF.

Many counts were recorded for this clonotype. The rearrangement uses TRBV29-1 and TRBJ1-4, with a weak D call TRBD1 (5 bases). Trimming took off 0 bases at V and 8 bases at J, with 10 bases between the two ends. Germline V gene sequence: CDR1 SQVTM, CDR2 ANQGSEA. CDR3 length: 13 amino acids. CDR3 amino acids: CSVEDPGAEKLFF. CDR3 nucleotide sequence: TGCAGCGTTGAAGATCCCGGGGCGGAAAAACTGTTTTTT.

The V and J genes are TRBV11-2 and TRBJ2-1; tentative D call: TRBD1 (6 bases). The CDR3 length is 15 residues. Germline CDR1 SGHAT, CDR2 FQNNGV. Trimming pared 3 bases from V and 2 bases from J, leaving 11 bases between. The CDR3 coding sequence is TGTGCCAGCAGCTTCTCGGCAGGGGCCTACAATGAGCAGTTCTTC. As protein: CASSFSAGAYNEQFF.

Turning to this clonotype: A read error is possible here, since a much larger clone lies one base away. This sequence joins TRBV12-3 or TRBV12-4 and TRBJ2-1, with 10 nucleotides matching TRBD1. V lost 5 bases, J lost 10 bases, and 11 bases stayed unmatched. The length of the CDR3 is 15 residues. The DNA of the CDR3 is TGTGCCAGCAGTCAGCTTGGGGACAGGGGCTTAGAGCAGTTCTTC. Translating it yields CASSQLGDRGLEQFF.

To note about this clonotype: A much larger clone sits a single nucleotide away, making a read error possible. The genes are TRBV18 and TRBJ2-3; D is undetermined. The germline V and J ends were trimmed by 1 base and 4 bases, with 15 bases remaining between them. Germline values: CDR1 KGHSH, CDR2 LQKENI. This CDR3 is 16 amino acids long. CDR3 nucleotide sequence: TGTGCCAGCTCACCACAAGCAAGGGATATCGCAGATACGCAGTATTTT. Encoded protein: CASSPQARDIADTQYF.

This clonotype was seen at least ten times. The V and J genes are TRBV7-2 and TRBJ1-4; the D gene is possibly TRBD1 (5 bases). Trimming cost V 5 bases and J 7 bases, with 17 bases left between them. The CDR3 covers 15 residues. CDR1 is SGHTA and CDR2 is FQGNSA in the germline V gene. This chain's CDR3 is CASSPNSGSGEKLFF. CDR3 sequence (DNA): TGTGCCAGCAGCCCCAATTCAGGGTCTGGTGAAAAACTGTTTTTT.

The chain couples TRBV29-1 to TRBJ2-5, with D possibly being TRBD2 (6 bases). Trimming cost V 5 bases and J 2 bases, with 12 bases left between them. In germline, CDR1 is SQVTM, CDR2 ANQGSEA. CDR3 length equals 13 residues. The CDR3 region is CSVPGDGQETQYF. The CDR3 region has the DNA TGCAGCGTTCCGGGGGACGGGCAAGAGACCCAGTACTTC.

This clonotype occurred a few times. In DNA, the CDR3 is TGCGCCAGCAGCCAACAGTCAGGGGTGGTTAATTCACCCCTCCACTTT. Its translation is CASSQQSGVVNSPLHF. This chain uses TRBV4-3 with TRBJ1-6; perhaps TRBD1 as D (6 bases). There are 16 residues in the CDR3. Germline loops: CDR1 LGHNA, CDR2 YSLEER. With 2 bases removed from V and 6 bases from J, the gap between germline ends came to 14 bases.

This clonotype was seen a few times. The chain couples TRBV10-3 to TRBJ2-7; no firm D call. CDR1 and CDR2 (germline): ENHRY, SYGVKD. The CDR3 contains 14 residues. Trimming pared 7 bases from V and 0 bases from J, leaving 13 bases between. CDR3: CAITPGRSSYEQYF. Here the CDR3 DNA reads TGTGCCATCACCCCCGGACGAAGCTCCTACGAGCAGTACTTC.

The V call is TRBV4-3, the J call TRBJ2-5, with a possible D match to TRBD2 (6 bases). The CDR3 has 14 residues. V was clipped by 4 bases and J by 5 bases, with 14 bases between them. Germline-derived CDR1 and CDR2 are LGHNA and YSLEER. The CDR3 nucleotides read TGCGCCAGCAGCCCAGATGGGGGAGGTGAGACCCAGTACTTC. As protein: CASSPDGGGETQYF.

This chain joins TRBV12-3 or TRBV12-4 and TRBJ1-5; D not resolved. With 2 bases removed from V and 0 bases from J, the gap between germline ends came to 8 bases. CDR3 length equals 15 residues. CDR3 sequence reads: CASSLNGNSNQPQHF. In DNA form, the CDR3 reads TGTGCCAGCAGTTTAAATGGGAATAGCAATCAGCCCCAGCATTTT.

The CDR3 is CASSQFPSHEQYF. For the CDR3, the DNA is TGTGCCAGCAGCCAGTTTCCAAGCCACGAGCAGTACTTC. V is TRBV4-2 and J is TRBJ2-7; D is unclear. The germline V and J ends were trimmed by 3 bases and 5 bases, with 11 bases remaining between them. CDR1 is LGHNA, CDR2 YNFKEQ, per germline. CDR3 length: 13 residues.

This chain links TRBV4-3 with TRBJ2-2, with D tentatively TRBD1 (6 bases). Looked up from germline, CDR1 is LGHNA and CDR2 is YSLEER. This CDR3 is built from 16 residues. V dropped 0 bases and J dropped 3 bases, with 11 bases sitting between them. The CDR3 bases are TGCGCCAGCAGCCAAGATTACAGGGCCGACACCGGGGAGCTGTTTTTT. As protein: CASSQDYRADTGELFF.

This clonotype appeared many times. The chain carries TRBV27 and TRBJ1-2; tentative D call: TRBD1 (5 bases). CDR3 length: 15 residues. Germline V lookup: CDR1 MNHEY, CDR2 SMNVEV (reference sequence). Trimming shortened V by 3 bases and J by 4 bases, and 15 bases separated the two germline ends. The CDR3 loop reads CASSFTPGGSYGYTF. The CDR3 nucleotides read TGTGCCAGCAGTTTCACCCCCGGGGGTAGCTATGGCTACACCTTC.

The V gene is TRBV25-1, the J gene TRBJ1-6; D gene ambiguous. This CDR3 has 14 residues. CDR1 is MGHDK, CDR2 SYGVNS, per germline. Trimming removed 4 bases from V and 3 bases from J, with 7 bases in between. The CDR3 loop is CASSAGVYNSPLHF. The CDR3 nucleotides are TGTGCCAGCAGTGCGGGAGTCTATAATTCACCCCTCCACTTT.

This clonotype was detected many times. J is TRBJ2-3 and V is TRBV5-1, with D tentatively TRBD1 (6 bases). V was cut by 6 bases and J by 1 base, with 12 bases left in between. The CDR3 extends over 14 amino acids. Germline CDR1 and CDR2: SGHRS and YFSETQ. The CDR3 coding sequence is TGCGCCAGCACCGCGACAGGTCGCACAGATACGCAGTATTTT. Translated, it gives CASTATGRTDTQYF. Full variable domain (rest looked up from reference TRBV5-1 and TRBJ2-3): KAGVTQTPRYLIKTRGQQVTLSCSPISGHRSVSWYQQTPGQGLQFLFEYFSETQRNKGNFPGRFSGRQFSNSRSEMNVSTLELGDSALYLCASTATGRTDTQYFGPGTRLTVL.

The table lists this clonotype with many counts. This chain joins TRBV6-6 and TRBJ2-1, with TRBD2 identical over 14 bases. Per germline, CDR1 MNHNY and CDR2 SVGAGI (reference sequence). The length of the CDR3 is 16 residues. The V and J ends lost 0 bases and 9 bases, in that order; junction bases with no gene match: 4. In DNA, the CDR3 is TGTGCCAGCAGTTACTCGGGACTAGCGGGGGCGTTTGAGCAGTTCTTC. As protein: CASSYSGLAGAFEQFF.

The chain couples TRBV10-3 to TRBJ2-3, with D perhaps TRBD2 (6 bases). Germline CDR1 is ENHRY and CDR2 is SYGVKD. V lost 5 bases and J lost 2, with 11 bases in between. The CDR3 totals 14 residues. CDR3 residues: CAISSGPPTDTQYF. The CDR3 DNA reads TGTGCCATCAGTAGCGGGCCCCCCACAGATACGCAGTATTTT.

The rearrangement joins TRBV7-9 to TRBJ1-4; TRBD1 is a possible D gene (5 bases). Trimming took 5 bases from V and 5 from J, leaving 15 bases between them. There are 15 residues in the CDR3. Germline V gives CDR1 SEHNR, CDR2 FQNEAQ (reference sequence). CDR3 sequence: CASSIRDGRNEKLFF. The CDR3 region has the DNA TGTGCCAGCAGCATCCGGGACGGCCGCAATGAAAAACTGTTTTTT.

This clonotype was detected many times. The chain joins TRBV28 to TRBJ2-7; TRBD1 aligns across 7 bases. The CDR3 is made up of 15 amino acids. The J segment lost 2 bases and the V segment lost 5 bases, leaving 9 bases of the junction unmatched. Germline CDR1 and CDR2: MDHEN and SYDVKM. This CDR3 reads CASSMRDSEAYEQYF. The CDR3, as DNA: TGTGCCAGCAGTATGAGGGACAGCGAGGCCTACGAGCAGTACTTC.

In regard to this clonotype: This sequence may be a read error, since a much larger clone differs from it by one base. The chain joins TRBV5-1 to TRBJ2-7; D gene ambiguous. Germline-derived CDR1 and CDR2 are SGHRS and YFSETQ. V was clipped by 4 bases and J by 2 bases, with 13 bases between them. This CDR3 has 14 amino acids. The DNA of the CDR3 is TGCGCCAGCAGCGCGGACGGGTACCCCTACGAGCAGTACTTC. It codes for CASSADGYPYEQYF.

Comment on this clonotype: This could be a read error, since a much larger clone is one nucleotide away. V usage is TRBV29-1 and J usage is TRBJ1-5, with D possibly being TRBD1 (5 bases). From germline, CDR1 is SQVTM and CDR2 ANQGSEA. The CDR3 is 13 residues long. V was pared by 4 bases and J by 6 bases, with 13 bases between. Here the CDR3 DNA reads TGCAGCGTTGCGGCAGGGATTAGTCAGCCCCAGCATTTT. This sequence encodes CSVAAGISQPQHF.

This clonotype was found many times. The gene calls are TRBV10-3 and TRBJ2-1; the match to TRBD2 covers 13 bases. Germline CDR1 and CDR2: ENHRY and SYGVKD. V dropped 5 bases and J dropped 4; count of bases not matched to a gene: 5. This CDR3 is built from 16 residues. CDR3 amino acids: CAISSGTSGVYNEQFF. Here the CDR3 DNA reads TGTGCCATCAGTTCCGGGACTAGCGGGGTGTACAATGAGCAGTTCTTC.